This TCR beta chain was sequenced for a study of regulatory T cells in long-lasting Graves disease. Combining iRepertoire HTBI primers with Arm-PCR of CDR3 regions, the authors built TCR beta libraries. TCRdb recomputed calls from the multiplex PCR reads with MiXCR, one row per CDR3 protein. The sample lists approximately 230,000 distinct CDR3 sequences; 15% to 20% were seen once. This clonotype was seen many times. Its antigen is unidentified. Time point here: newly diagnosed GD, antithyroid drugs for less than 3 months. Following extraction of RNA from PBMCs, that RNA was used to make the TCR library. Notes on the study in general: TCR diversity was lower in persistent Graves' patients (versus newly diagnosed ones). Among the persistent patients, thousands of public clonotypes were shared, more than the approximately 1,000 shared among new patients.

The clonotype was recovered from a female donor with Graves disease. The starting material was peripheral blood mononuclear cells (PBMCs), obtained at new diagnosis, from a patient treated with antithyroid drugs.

CDR3 nucleotide sequence: TGTGCCAGCAGTGAAACTCGGCAGCCCCATCAGCCCCAGCATTTT. Translation gives CASSETRQPHQPQHF. The rearrangement joins TRBV6-1 to TRBJ1-5; D is ambiguous. This CDR3 has 15 amino acids. CDR1 and CDR2 (germline): MNHNS, SASEGT. The V gene lost 2 bases and the J gene lost 5 bases, with 13 bases spanning the gap.